These T cell receptor beta chains were read from a single sample in a study of blood T cell repertoires in COVID-19. Some clones are missing from TCRdb's copy, which holds only in-frame ones; the method was immunoSEQ multiplex PCR. The sample has under 200,000 clones, about four fifths seen once. The material sequenced was peripheral blood. These receptors all come from an older woman with COVID-19, enrolled during active disease. Both conserved end residues are part of each CDR3. D genes are given only for firm matches. Rows give clone size only sometimes, using once, few, many, or a class for an expanded clone.

J | size | D | V | CDR3 | DNA
TRBJ1-2 | - | - | TRBV28 | CASSFGINYGYTF | TGTGCCAGCAGTTTCGGGATCAACTATGGCTACACCTTC
TRBJ2-2 | - | TRBD2 | TRBV3-1/TRBV3-2 | CASSPTSGGARELFF | TGTGCCAGCAGTCCTACTAGCGGGGGGGCGCGGGAGCTGTTTTTT
TRBJ2-5 | once | TRBD1 | TRBV28 | CASSLGTGQETQYF | TGTGCCAGCAGTTTAGGGACAGGGCAAGAGACCCAGTACTTC
TRBJ2-3 | - | - | TRBV6-5 | CATLKGLSTDTQYF | TGTGCCACCTTGAAGGGGCTGAGCACAGATACGCAGTATTTT
TRBJ2-3 | - | TRBD2 | TRBV20-1 | CSASEGSGGLTDTQYF | TGCAGTGCTAGTGAAGGTAGCGGGGGACTCACAGATACGCAGTATTTT
TRBJ2-5 | - | TRBD1 | TRBV6-5 | CASRGTGGQETQYF | TGTGCCAGCAGGGGGACAGGGGGACAAGAGACCCAGTACTTC
TRBJ1-5 | once | - | TRBV30 | CAWSVRGGPSNQPQHF | TGTGCCTGGAGTGTCCGGGGGGGCCCTAGCAATCAGCCCCAGCATTTT
TRBJ1-1 | few | - | TRBV2 | CASTTSTTRSFF | TGTGCCAGCACTACCTCCACGACCAGGTCTTTCTTT
TRBJ2-1 | - | TRBD2 | TRBV6-6 | CASSASGRAKDEQFF | TGTGCCAGCAGTGCTAGCGGGAGGGCCAAAGATGAGCAGTTCTTC
TRBJ1-2 | - | TRBD1 | TRBV10-3 | CAISELQGLFDGYTF | TGTGCCATCAGTGAGCTACAGGGGCTTTTTGATGGCTACACCTTC
TRBJ2-1 | - | - | TRBV11-2 | CASSLRRDTYNEQFF | TGTGCCAGCAGCTTACGACGGGACACCTACAATGAGCAGTTCTTC
TRBJ2-2 | - | TRBD2 | TRBV6-6 | CASSRGLAGGFTGELFF | TGTGCCAGCAGCCGAGGACTAGCGGGGGGGTTCACCGGGGAGCTGTTTTTT
TRBJ1-4 | - | TRBD1 | TRBV18 | CASSPGGQGNEKLFF | TGTGCCAGCTCACCAGGGGGACAGGGAAATGAAAAACTGTTTTTT
TRBJ1-3 | - | - | TRBV18 | CASSPSTDSGNTIYF | TGTGCCAGCTCACCATCAACAGACTCTGGAAACACCATATATTTT
TRBJ2-1 | - | - | TRBV19 | CASSIVAGRNEQFF | TGTGCCAGTAGTATAGTGGCAGGGCGCAATGAGCAGTTCTTC